These 11 T cell receptor beta chains were all obtained from the same sample, sequenced in a study of OX40 agonist ivuxolimab in advanced cancers. Measured with immunoSEQ multiplex PCR; TCRdb has only the in-frame clones, and not every one. The table lists some 100,000 clones, roughly 90% of them singletons. Here the sequenced sample was CD4+ or CD8+ T cells sorted from blood, taken in a trial of the OX40 agonist ivuxolimab. These receptors originate from an adult with an advanced solid tumor such as melanoma, head and neck, liver or kidney cancer.

The V call is TRBV27, the J call TRBJ2-3; maybe TRBD1 (6 bases). CDR3 length: 13 amino acids. CDR1 is MNHEY, CDR2 SMNVEV, per germline (reference sequence). Trimming took off 6 bases at V and 1 base at J, with 8 bases between the two ends. Here the CDR3 DNA reads TGTGCCAGCAGAGGACAGCGCACAGATACGCAGTATTTT. This gives the protein CASRGQRTDTQYF.

The chain uses TRBV5-6 and TRBJ2-1; D is unclear. The CDR3 totals 13 residues. Germline assignment: CDR1 SGHDT and CDR2 YYEEEE. V was clipped by 2 bases and J by 5 bases, with 8 bases between them. Here the CDR3 reads CASSLDLNNEQFF. CDR3 coding DNA: TGTGCCAGCAGCTTAGACCTTAACAATGAGCAGTTCTTC.

This chain connects TRBV6-5 to TRBJ2-1; TRBD2 agrees at 7 bases. This CDR3 region has 13 residues. Germline trimming cut 7 bases from V and 5 bases from J; bases unmatched to any gene: 5. CDR1 is MNHEY and CDR2 is SVGAGI in the germline V gene. The CDR3 coding sequence is TGTGCCAGCAAACTAGCGCTCAACAATGAGCAGTTCTTC. Amino acid sequence: CASKLALNNEQFF.

The sample holds one count of this clone. The chain combines TRBV12-5 with TRBJ1-1; 7 bases are shared with TRBD1. Germline CDR1 and CDR2: LGHNT and FRNRAP. V lost 1 base and J lost 5; bases outside the gene matches: 4. The CDR3 is 14 residues long. CDR3 sequence reads: CASGLGQGLTEAFF. The CDR3 coding sequence is TGTGCTAGTGGTTTGGGACAGGGATTGACTGAAGCTTTCTTT.

The rearrangement joins TRBV13 to TRBJ1-2; 10 bases line up with TRBD1. The CDR3 is 14 amino acids. Germline values: CDR1 PRHDT, CDR2 FYEKMQ (reference sequence). J gave up 4 bases and V 7 bases, and 6 bases lay outside the gene matches. CDR3 protein: CASTHGTGAYGYTF. The CDR3 nucleotides are TGTGCCAGCACTCACGGGACAGGGGCCTATGGCTACACCTTC. Variable domain in full (rest from reference TRBV13 and TRBJ1-2): AAGVIQSPRHLIKEKRETATLKCYPIPRHDTVYWYQQGPGQDPQFLISFYEKMQSDKGSIPDRFSAQQFSDYHSELNMSSLELGDSALYFCASTHGTGAYGYTFGSGTRLTVV.

The chain couples TRBV6-1 to TRBJ2-5; 10 bases are a match to TRBD1. Germline-derived CDR1 and CDR2 are MNHNS and SASEGT. The CDR3 consists of 15 residues. The V and J ends lost 5 bases and 5 bases, in that order; junction bases with no gene match: 8. DNA for the CDR3: TGTGCCAGCAGTAAAGACAGGGGGCGGAGGGAGACCCAGTACTTC. Translated: CASSKDRGRRETQYF.

The gene calls are TRBV4-2 and TRBJ2-1; D might be TRBD1 (6 bases). Germline loops: CDR1 LGHNA, CDR2 YNFKEQ. The CDR3 sequence is 13 residues long. Trimming left V 5 bases short and J 4 bases short, with 9 bases between. CDR3 sequence (DNA): TGTGCCAGCAGCTATAGGGGGTACAATGAGCAGTTCTTC. It encodes CASSYRGYNEQFF.

V usage is TRBV7-7 and J usage is TRBJ1-3; D is perhaps TRBD1 (6 bases). With 5 bases removed from V and 0 bases from J, the gap between germline ends came to 14 bases. The CDR3 has 16 amino acids. Germline CDR1 is SSHAT and CDR2 is FNYEAQ (reference sequence). For the CDR3, the DNA is TGTGCCAGCAGCCCAGGACAGTCAAGCTCTGGAAACACCATATATTTT. Amino acid sequence: CASSPGQSSSGNTIYF.

The chain employs TRBV4-1 and TRBJ2-6; no firm D call. The CDR3 consists of 17 residues. V was shortened by 3 bases and J by 2 bases, with 14 bases between the two germline ends. Germline V lookup: CDR1 MGHRA, CDR2 YSYEKL. The DNA for the CDR3 is TGCGCCAGCAGCCACCGAACCCAGAGACCTGGGGCCAACGTCCTGACTTTC. This sequence encodes CASSHRTQRPGANVLTF.

The chain has TRBV29-1 and TRBJ2-1; D might be TRBD2 (5 bases). Looked up from germline, CDR1 is SQVTM and CDR2 is ANQGSEA. Trimming removed 7 bases at V and 4 bases at J, with 17 bases between. The CDR3 length is 14 residues. In DNA, the CDR3 is TGCAGCGCAAAAGGTAGCGAGCGTTACAATGAGCAGTTCTTC. Protein: CSAKGSERYNEQFF.

The V and J genes are TRBV4-1 and TRBJ2-7; the match to TRBD1 covers 7 bases. The CDR3 contains 13 residues. J lost 2 bases, V lost 4 bases, and 2 bases had no gene match. The germline V gene has CDR1 MGHRA and CDR2 YSYEKL. Written as DNA, the CDR3 is TGCGCCAGCAGCCTAGACAGGGCCTACGAGCAGTACTTC. It translates to CASSLDRAYEQYF.